This T cell receptor beta chain derives from a study of T cell changes during pregnancy in multiple sclerosis. Trimming removed 5 bases from V and 3 bases from J, with 12 bases in between. Germline V gives CDR1 SGHRS, CDR2 YFSETQ. CDR3 length: 13 residues. Only in-frame clones appear in the TCRdb table, and some are missing; sequencing was by immunoSEQ multiplex PCR. Of fewer than 50,000 clones in the sample, about 94% were seen once. The material sequenced was CD8+ T cells from peripheral blood mononuclear cells, taken in the third trimester of pregnancy. The rearrangement links TRBV5-1 to TRBJ2-7; D may be TRBD1 (5 bases). The origin of this receptor is a female donor with multiple sclerosis, enrolled in a pregnancy study. DNA of the CDR3: TGCGCCAGCAGGTCGACAGAAGGCTACGAGCAGTACTTC. It specifies CASRSTEGYEQYF.